This TCR beta chain stems from a study of T-cell reconstitution after alpha-beta-depleted transplantation in children (dated by TCRdb to the mid-2010s). Looking at the study overall: T-cell immune reconstitution after TCRalphabeta/CD19-depleted allogeneic hematopoietic cell transplantation in children was quantitatively tracked in the study by means of TCR repertoire profiling.

Trimming costs V 6 bases and J 0 bases, and their ends lie 6 bases apart. According to the germline V gene, CDR1 reads ENHRY and CDR2 reads SYGVKD. The CDR3 numbers 13 residues from cysteine through phenylalanine. Only the CDR3 part of the read is kept: 39 bases, read in frame from the first base. Library preparation employed PCR. The sample was run on an Illumina HiSeq 2500. To normalize quantification of the TCRbeta repertoire, the TCR libraries were built with molecular barcoding that relied on unique molecular identifiers. TCRdb took the public reads, trimmed them with fastp at Q25, ran MiXCR for clone calling and kept in-frame beta chains. Rows with a matching CDR3 protein are joined into one entry that keeps the most common DNA and genes. In this sample the table shows around 360,000 distinct CDR3 sequences, approximately 10% of which occur a single time. Less than 2.5% of the sample is taken by the ten largest.

This clonotype was found many times. It has no known antigen specificity. No base qualities exist here, and no much larger clone lies one base off it. The sequencing used PBMCs from the stem cell graft donor, collected from the stem cell graft. The chain was built from TRBV10-3 and TRBJ2-1; the D gene cannot be named for sure. The sequence was collected from a human donor who donated a stem cell graft to a child with acute lymphoblastic leukemia. CDR3 loop: CAIRNVSYNEQFF. The bases read TGTGCCATCAGGAACGTCTCCTACAATGAGCAGTTCTTC.